This T cell receptor (beta chain) was profiled in a study of T-cell memory formation after mild COVID-19. Study as a whole: Largely, the TCR clusters proved donor specific. Study results and caveats: Among contracting clones, CD4+ were mainly CM/EM and CD8+ enriched in EMRA. Some SARS-CoV-2-responding clones were already detected in memory before infection. Still unconfirmed is whether the second-wave clones peaking on day 37 recognized SARS-CoV-2.

Comments on this clonotype: Its specificity is unknown.

TCRdb itself ran the 5' RACE reads through MiXCR, one entry per CDR3 protein. The sample holds 450,000 or so distinct CDR3 sequences, around a quarter seen once. Germline CDR1 reads LGHDT; CDR2 reads YNNKEL (reference sequence). This CDR3 is built from 14 residues. Trimming left V 0 bases short and J 8 bases short, with 11 bases between. Sequencing was carried out using PBMCs or a T cell subset sorted from them (not recorded which). This TCR was recovered from an adult woman who had mild COVID-19 (a few samples of this study predate the infection). Cell type and time point are not known. The V gene is TRBV3-1, the J gene TRBJ2-1; D unresolved. This chain's CDR3 is CASSQDGQGDEQFF. The CDR3 DNA reads as TGTGCCAGCAGCCAAGATGGGCAAGGCGATGAGCAGTTCTTC.